This T cell receptor beta chain emerged from a study of Graves' ophthalmopathy and Graves' hyperthyroidism. Germline CDR1 and CDR2: SGHVS and FNYEAQ. V was cut by 5 bases and J by 2 bases, with 15 bases left in between. The CDR3 contains 15 residues. This clonotype came up many times. RNA transcripts served as template for amplifying TCR beta CDR3 sequences. The authors performed first-round RT-PCR with HTBI primers and then a second-round multiplex PCR. Each CDR3 protein gets one entry after TCRdb re-called the multiplex PCR reads with MiXCR. The table has more than 300,000 distinct CDR3 sequences, approximately 15% seen once. Roughly 10 ml of fresh blood yielded the PBMCs by density gradient.

The TCR was taken from a woman under 30 with stable Graves' hyperthyroidism. The sequenced sample consisted of peripheral blood. The chain joins TRBV7-6 to TRBJ2-5, with D tentatively TRBD1 (6 bases). CDR3 nucleotides: TGTGCCAGCAGCAGCCCCGGGACACGTCAAGAGACCCAGTACTTC. Translating it yields CASSSPGTRQETQYF.